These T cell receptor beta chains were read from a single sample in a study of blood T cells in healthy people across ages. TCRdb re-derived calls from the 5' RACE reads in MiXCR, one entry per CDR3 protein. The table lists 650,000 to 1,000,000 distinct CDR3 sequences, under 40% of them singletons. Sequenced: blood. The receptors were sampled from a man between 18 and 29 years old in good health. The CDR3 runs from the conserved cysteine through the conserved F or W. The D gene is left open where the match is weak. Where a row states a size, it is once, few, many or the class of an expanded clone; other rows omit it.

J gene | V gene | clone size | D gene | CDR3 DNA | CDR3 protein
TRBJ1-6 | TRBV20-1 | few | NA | TGCAGTGCTAGAACCGGGACCCTAAATTCACCCCTCCACTTT | CSARTGTLNSPLHF
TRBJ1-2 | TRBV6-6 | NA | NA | TGTGCCAGCAGTTACAGCGGGGCTGGGGGGGGCTACACCTTC | CASSYSGAGGGYTF
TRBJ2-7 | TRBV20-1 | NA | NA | TGCAGTGCTAGTGGGGGGGCCCCCATCAATGAGCAGTACTTC | CSASGGAPINEQYF
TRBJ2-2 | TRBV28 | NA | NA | TGTGCCAGCAGTACAGGAGGCGCGAACACCGGGGAGCTGTTTTTT | CASSTGGANTGELFF
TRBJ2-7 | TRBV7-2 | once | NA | TGTGCCAGCAGCTCACCACCGTACGAGCAGTACTTC | CASSSPPYEQYF
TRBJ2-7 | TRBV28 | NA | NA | TGTGCCAGCAGTGAACCGGGACAAGGTTACAATGAGCAGTACTTC | CASSEPGQGYNEQYF
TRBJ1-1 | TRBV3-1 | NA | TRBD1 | TGTGCCAGCAGCAGGGACAGTCTCCCCACTGAAGCTTTCTTT | CASSRDSLPTEAFF
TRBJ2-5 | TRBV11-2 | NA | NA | TGTGCCAGCAGCTTAGTAGGGTCTAGGGAGCGGTACTTC | CASSLVGSRERYF
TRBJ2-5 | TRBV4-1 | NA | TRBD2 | TGCGCCGGCAGCGTCACGGGACTAGCGGAGGAGACCCAGTACTTC | CAGSVTGLAEETQYF
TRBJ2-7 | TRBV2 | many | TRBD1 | TGTGCCAGTTCCCGGGACAGGGATTACGAGCAGTACTTC | CASSRDRDYEQYF
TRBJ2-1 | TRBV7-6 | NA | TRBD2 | TGTGCCAGCGGCTTAGGTGGACTAGCAGGCAATGAGCAGTTCTTC | CASGLGGLAGNEQFF
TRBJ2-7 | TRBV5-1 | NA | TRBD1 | TGCGCCAGCAGCCCCCTTCAGGGGGCTGAGGGAGAGCGGTACTTC | CASSPLQGAEGERYF
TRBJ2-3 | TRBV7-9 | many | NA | TGTGCCAGCATCTTCCCCCCCGGGGCGCGTGGAGATACGCAGTATTTT | CASIFPPGARGDTQYF
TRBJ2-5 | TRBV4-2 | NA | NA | TGTGCCAGCACCGCGGGACTTGGGCTTGTCCATGAGCAGTACTTC | CASTAGLGLVHEQYF
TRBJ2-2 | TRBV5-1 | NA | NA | TGCGCCAGTAGCCCCCAGTGGGAGAATACCGGGGAGCTGTTTTTT | CASSPQWENTGELFF
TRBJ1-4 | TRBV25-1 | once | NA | TGTGCCAGCAGTGAAGAGGAGGGGGGGGGTGAAAAACTGTTTTTT | CASSEEEGGGEKLFF
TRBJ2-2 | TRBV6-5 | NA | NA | TGTGCCAGTCAAACAGGCACCGGGGAGCTGTTTTTT | CASQTGTGELFF
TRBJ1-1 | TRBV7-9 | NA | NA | TGTGCCAGCAGCTCACGGGGGCAGAGGACTGAAGCTTTCTTT | CASSSRGQRTEAFF
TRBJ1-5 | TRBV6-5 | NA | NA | TGTGCCAGCAGTTACTCGAATGGCGATCAGCCCCAGCATTTT | CASSYSNGDQPQHF
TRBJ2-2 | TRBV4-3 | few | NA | TGCGCCAGCAGCCAAGATGGTACCTCAGACACCGGGGAGCTGTTTTTT | CASSQDGTSDTGELFF
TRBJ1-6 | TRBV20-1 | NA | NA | TGCAGTGCCAGAGCCCAGCAGGAATATAATTCACCCCTCCACTTT | CSARAQQEYNSPLHF
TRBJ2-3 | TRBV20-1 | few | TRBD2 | TGCAGTGCTAGAGCAACCGATTTTAGCAGCGGGGCGCAGTATTTT | CSARATDFSSGAQYF
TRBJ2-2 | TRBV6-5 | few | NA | TGTGCCAGCAGTTACTCGGGGGTGACCGGGGAGCTGTTTTTT | CASSYSGVTGELFF
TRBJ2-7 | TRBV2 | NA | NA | TGTGCCAGCACCCGGGCCCCGGGCAGCTACGAGCAGTACTTC | CASTRAPGSYEQYF
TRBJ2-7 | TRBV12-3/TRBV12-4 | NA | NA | TGTGCCAGCAGCCCCCGCTGGGGCGAATACGAGCAGTACTTC | CASSPRWGEYEQYF
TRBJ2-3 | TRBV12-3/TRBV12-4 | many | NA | TGTGCCAGCAGTTTTCGGCGAGACACAGATACGCAGTATTTT | CASSFRRDTDTQYF
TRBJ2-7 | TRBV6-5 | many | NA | TGTGCCAGCAGCTACCCAGGGTCCTACGAGCAGTACTTC | CASSYPGSYEQYF
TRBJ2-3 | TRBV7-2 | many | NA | TGTGCCAGCAGCTTATTCGAGGATACGCAGTATTTT | CASSLFEDTQYF
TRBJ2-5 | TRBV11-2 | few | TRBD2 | TGTGCCAGCAGCTTAGTCGAAGGGACTAGCGGGGGGAAGAAGACCCAGTACTTC | CASSLVEGTSGGKKTQYF
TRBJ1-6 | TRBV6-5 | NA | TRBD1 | TGTGCCAGCAGTTACCGTTTCCCTGCGGACAGGGGGACCACCGCCTATTCACCCCTCCACTTT | CASSYRFPADRGTTAYSPLHF
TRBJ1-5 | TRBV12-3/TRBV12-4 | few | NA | TGTGCCAGCAGTTTATCCCGGGAAGGGGGCAATCAGCCCCAGCATTTT | CASSLSREGGNQPQHF
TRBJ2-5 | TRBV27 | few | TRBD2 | TGTGCCAGCAAACCCAATAGCGGGGGGATTTGGCAGACCCAGTACTTC | CASKPNSGGIWQTQYF
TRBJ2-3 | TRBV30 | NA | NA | TGTGCCTGGATCGTTATTAGGGATACGCAGTATTTT | CAWIVIRDTQYF
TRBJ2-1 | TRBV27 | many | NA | TGTGCCAGCAGTTTATCCCCACAGGCGGGGGAGCAGTTCTTC | CASSLSPQAGEQFF
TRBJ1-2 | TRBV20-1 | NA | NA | TGCAGTGCTACCCGACAGGCCCAATATGGCTACACCTTC | CSATRQAQYGYTF
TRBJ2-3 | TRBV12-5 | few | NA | TGTGCTAGTGGGACAGATAGCACAGATACGCAGTATTTT | CASGTDSTDTQYF
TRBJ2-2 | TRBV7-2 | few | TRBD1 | TGTGCCAGCAGCCACCCTACAGGGGGCGTATGGAACACCGGGGAGCTGTTTTTT | CASSHPTGGVWNTGELFF
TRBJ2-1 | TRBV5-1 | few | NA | TGCGCCAGCAGCTTGGCCCTGGGCGAGGATGAGCAGTTCTTC | CASSLALGEDEQFF
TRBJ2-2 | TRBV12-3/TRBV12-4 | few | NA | TGTGCCAGCAGAGGACAGAGAACCGGGGAGCTGTTTTTT | CASRGQRTGELFF
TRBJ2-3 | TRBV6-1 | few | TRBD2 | TGTGCCAGCAGTGCCACACTAGCGGGGAGCACAGATACGCAGTATTTT | CASSATLAGSTDTQYF
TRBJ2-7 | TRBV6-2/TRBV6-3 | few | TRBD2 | TGTGCCAGCAGTCGGACTAGCGGACAAACCTCCTACGAGCAGTACTTC | CASSRTSGQTSYEQYF